This TCR beta chain emerged from a study of vaccination and CD4 T cells after COVID-19. Across the study: The convalescents comprised six males and four females, two of them Hispanic. A median of approximately 96 days (range 35 to 161) separated diagnosis from post-COVID sampling. Findings and limits, study-wide: Spike mono-reactivity was found in 304 of the 307 vaccine-specific clones identified in convalescent patients.

The CDR3 consists of 13 residues. The germline V gene encodes CDR1 LNHDA and CDR2 SQIVND (reference sequence). Trimming shortened V by 5 bases and J by 0 bases, and 5 bases separated the two germline ends. Sequenced with the Oncomine TCR Beta short-read assay was DNA taken from cultured CD4+ T cells. Each CDR3 protein is one row after TCRdb ran MiXCR on the PCR reads. This table holds approximately 19,000 distinct CDR3 sequences, 48% found once. Treatment noted: roughly nine-day PBMC culture with coronavirus spike peptide pools or control peptides (ViraFEST assay). ViraFEST enlarged antigen-specific T cell populations with peptide pools and afterwards sequenced TCRs. Notes on this clonotype: Its specificity is unknown.

This chain joins TRBV19 and TRBJ1-5; D remains ambiguous. This TCR derives from a human donor who had recovered from COVID-19. The source was CD4+ T cells from blood, cultured in vitro, collected after SARS-CoV-2 vaccination. CDR3 nucleotides: TGTGCCAGTAGTTCAGATAGCAATCAGCCCCAGCATTTT. It codes for CASSSDSNQPQHF.